Here is one T cell receptor (beta chain) with its context. This specimen belongs to a study of blood T cell repertoires in COVID-19. Background on the study: The origin of the acute and convalescent COVID-19 samples was the United States, Italy and Spain.

TCRdb's table, derived via immunoSEQ multiplex PCR, lists solely in-frame clones and lacks some. This sample carries some 160,000 clones, just under 80% of them seen once, and the ten largest clones take around 14%. The sample comprised peripheral blood. This clonotype originated in a woman older than 75 with acute or convalescent COVID-19.

The CDR3 loop is CASSISGGGTGNTIYF. Written as DNA, the CDR3 is TGTGCCAGCAGCATTTCCGGGGGAGGCACTGGAAACACCATATATTTT. V is TRBV7-9 and J is TRBJ1-3, with D possibly being TRBD1 (5 bases). CDR3 length: 16 amino acids. The V gene's germline CDR1 is SEHNR and CDR2 FQNEAQ (reference sequence). V lost 5 bases to trimming and J lost 2 bases, with 16 bases between them.